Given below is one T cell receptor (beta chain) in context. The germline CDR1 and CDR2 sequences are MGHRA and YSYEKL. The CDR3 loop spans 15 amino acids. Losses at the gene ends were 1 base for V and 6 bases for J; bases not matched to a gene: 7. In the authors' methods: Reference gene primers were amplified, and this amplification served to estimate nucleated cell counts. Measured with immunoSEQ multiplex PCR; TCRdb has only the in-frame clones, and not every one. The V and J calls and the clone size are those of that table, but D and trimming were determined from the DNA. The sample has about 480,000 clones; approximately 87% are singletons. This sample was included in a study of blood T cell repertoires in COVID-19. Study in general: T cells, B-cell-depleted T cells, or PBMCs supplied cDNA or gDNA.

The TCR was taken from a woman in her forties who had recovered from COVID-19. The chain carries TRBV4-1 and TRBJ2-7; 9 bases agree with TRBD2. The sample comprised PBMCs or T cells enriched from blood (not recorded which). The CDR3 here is CASSQVGGRAGEQYF. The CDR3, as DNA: TGCGCCAGCAGCCAAGTCGGCGGGAGGGCGGGCGAGCAGTACTTC.